The 28 T cell receptor beta chains below were found in one sample sequenced in a study of CD8+CD57+ T cells in acquired aplastic anemia. TCR beta VDJ and CDR3 were profiled, and genomic DNA was the template. TCRdb re-called the reads through MiXCR, storing one row per CDR3 protein. The profile shows 250,000 to 300,000 distinct CDR3 sequences, 50% to 70% of them singletons. Specimen: sorted CD4+, CD8+, or CD8+CD57+ T cells (not recorded which) from PBMCs. The receptors originated from a human donor with severe aplastic anemia or a healthy control (not recorded which).

CDR3 nucleotide sequence: TGCAGTGCTGGCAGACAGGTAAAAGCTCACGAGCAGTACTTC. As protein: CSAGRQVKAHEQYF. The chain joins TRBV20-1 to TRBJ2-7; a weak D match, TRBD1 (6 bases). Looked up from germline, CDR1 is DFQATT and CDR2 is SNEGSKA (reference sequence). Deletions cut 5 bases from V and 5 bases from J, with 19 bases between. CDR3 length: 14 amino acids.

This clonotype appeared many times. This chain joins TRBV19 and TRBJ1-2; D gene ambiguous. Per the germline V gene, CDR1 is LNHDA and CDR2 is SQIVND (reference sequence). The V and J ends lost 5 bases and 2 bases respectively, with 18 bases between them. The CDR3 spans 16 residues. In nucleotides, the CDR3 is TGTGCCAGTAGTTATCGGGGAACCGGAATGAACTATGGCTACACCTTC. It specifies CASSYRGTGMNYGYTF.

The table lists this clonotype with a count of one. The rearrangement joins TRBV20-1 to TRBJ1-6; perhaps TRBD1 as D (6 bases). The length of the CDR3 is 14 residues. CDR1 is DFQATT, CDR2 SNEGSKA, per germline (reference sequence). Trimming took 8 bases from V and 8 from J, leaving 19 bases between them. This CDR3 is CSTPLQGWDSPLHF. DNA for the CDR3: TGCAGTACTCCCTTACAGGGATGGGATTCACCCCTCCACTTT.

The chain couples TRBV6-5 to TRBJ1-6, with 7 bases lining up with TRBD1. Germline V gene lookup returns CDR1 MNHEY and CDR2 SVGAGI. With 6 bases clipped from V and 9 bases from J, the junction kept 5 bases outside the gene matches. CDR3 size: 13 residues. The CDR3, as DNA: TGTGCCAGCAGCCTGACAGGGAGTTCACCCCTCCACTTT. Residues: CASSLTGSSPLHF.

The rearrangement joins TRBV20-1 to TRBJ2-3, with 11 bases that match TRBD2. Unmatched junction bases numbered 11, after V lost 6 bases and J lost 6 bases. The CDR3 loop spans 15 amino acids. Germline CDR1 is DFQATT and CDR2 is SNEGSKA (reference sequence). The DNA for the CDR3 is TGCAGTGCCAGCAGCGTGTCTAGCGGGGGGGATACGCAGTATTTT. Its protein product is CSASSVSSGGDTQYF.

There are a few counts of this clonotype. A much bigger clone sits one base away, suggesting this may be a read error. The rearrangement joins TRBV5-1 to TRBJ2-3, with 8 positions matching TRBD2. The germline gives CDR1 SGHRS, CDR2 YFSETQ. The CDR3 contains 15 residues. In nucleotides, the CDR3 is TGCGCCAGCCGCATTAGCGGGGCGGGCACAGGTACGCAGTATTTT. Translating it yields CASRISGAGTGTQYF.

The V gene is TRBV20-1, the J gene TRBJ2-3, with 9 bases identical to TRBD2. CDR3 length equals 12 residues. Trimming at V came to 7 bases and at J to 7 bases, leaving 6 bases not matched to a gene. Looked up from germline, CDR1 is DFQATT and CDR2 is SNEGSKA (reference sequence). The CDR3 DNA follows: TGCAGTGGGGCGGGGGGGGCGTATACGCAGTATTTT. This encodes CSGAGGAYTQYF.

V and J are TRBV19 and TRBJ1-2; D is possibly TRBD1 (6 bases). V lost 4 bases and J 6 bases, leaving 9 bases between the germline ends. Germline lookup yields CDR1 LNHDA and CDR2 SQIVND (reference sequence). CDR3 size: 12 residues. Here the CDR3 reads CASSRQANGYTF. CDR3 sequence (DNA): TGTGCCAGTAGTAGACAGGCGAATGGCTACACCTTC.

V and J are TRBV19 and TRBJ2-7; possibly TRBD2 for D (7 bases). The CDR3 contains 16 residues. Trimming stripped 7 bases from V and 0 bases from J, with 19 bases between. CDR1 is LNHDA, CDR2 SQIVND, per germline (reference sequence). CDR3: CASKKGGGVGSYEQYF. In DNA, the CDR3 is TGTGCCAGTAAAAAGGGGGGAGGGGTCGGCTCCTACGAGCAGTACTTC.

This chain connects TRBV4-2 to TRBJ1-6, with a tentative D call TRBD1 (5 bases). The V end was cut by 0 bases, the J end by 7 bases, with 13 bases between. The CDR3 is 16 amino acids. Looked up from germline, CDR1 is LGHNA and CDR2 is YNFKEQ. CDR3 protein: CASSQDRGPSNSPLHF. The DNA of the CDR3 is TGTGCCAGCAGCCAAGACCGGGGCCCTTCCAATTCACCCCTCCACTTT.

The gene calls are TRBV24-1 and TRBJ2-1; 10 nucleotides agree with TRBD1. The CDR3 covers 15 residues. CDR1 is KGHDR, CDR2 SFDVKD, per germline. V shed 5 bases, J shed 8 bases, and the junction held 8 bases outside the gene matches. The CDR3 region has the DNA TGTGCCACCAGTGGCACCGGGACAGGGGAGGATGAGCAGTTCTTC. Amino acid sequence: CATSGTGTGEDEQFF.

This clonotype was counted only a few times. The chain links TRBV27 to TRBJ1-5, with a tentative D call TRBD1 (6 bases). V lost 2 bases and J 9 bases, leaving 17 bases between the germline ends. The V gene's germline CDR1 is MNHEY and CDR2 SMNVEV (reference sequence). The CDR3 sequence is 15 residues long. The CDR3 loop reads CASSLRRGAPGPQHF. Here the CDR3 DNA reads TGTGCCAGCAGTTTAAGGCGGGGGGCTCCCGGGCCCCAGCATTTT.

This clonotype was detected ten times or more. The DNA of the CDR3 is TGCAGTGCTAACCCGTATGTAAATTCACCCCTCCACTTT. Amino acid sequence: CSANPYVNSPLHF. The chain joins TRBV20-1 to TRBJ1-6, with D hard to call. V was trimmed by 4 bases and J by 7 bases, leaving 11 bases between them. CDR1 and CDR2 from the germline V gene are DFQATT and SNEGSKA (reference sequence). The CDR3 contains 13 residues.

This clonotype was counted ten times or more. J is TRBJ2-3 and V is TRBV7-9, with a possible D match to TRBD1 (5 bases). The CDR3 has 15 amino acids. Germline V gene sequence: CDR1 SEHNR, CDR2 FQNEAQ (reference sequence). V was pared by 1 base and J by 2 bases, with 10 bases between. CDR3 nucleotides: TGTGCCAGCAGCTTAGGCCAGGGTAACACAGATACGCAGTATTTT. This sequence encodes CASSLGQGNTDTQYF.

This clonotype was detected ten times or more. V usage is TRBV6-5 and J usage is TRBJ1-1, with D maybe TRBD1 (5 bases). The CDR3 is 16 residues long. Trimming stripped 6 bases from V and 1 base from J, with 18 bases between. Germline CDR1 and CDR2: MNHEY and SVGAGI. CDR3 DNA sequence: TGTGCCAGCAGCCGACAGAGGACCGAAAAGAACACTGAAGCTTTCTTT. Its protein product is CASSRQRTEKNTEAFF.

The genes are TRBV2 and TRBJ1-5; 8 bases fit TRBD1. Germline V gives CDR1 SNHLY, CDR2 FYNNEI. V shed 5 bases, J shed 0 bases, and the junction held 9 bases outside the gene matches. This CDR3 is 17 amino acids long. The DNA of the CDR3 is TGTGCCAGCAGTCTCCGGGACAGGCTATATAGCAATCAGCCCCAGCATTTT. This gives the protein CASSLRDRLYSNQPQHF.

This clonotype was counted at least ten times. The chain couples TRBV20-1 to TRBJ2-7; D is undetermined. Looked up from germline, CDR1 is DFQATT and CDR2 is SNEGSKA (reference sequence). The CDR3 loop spans 13 amino acids. The V end lost 2 bases, the J end lost 0 bases, and 8 bases lay between the germline ends. CDR3 protein: CSARRQLSYEQYF. CDR3 DNA sequence: TGCAGTGCTAGACGGCAGCTCTCCTACGAGCAGTACTTC.

The V gene is TRBV7-7, the J gene TRBJ2-7; D might be TRBD1 or TRBD2, each matching 5 bases. Germline V gene lookup returns CDR1 SSHAT and CDR2 FNYEAQ (reference sequence). The CDR3 is 13 residues long. Trimming shortened V by 5 bases and J by 7 bases, and 15 bases separated the two germline ends. CDR3 protein: CASSIGTRAEQYF. CDR3 sequence (DNA): TGTGCCAGCAGCATAGGGACGCGTGCGGAGCAGTACTTC.

The sample holds a few counts of this clonotype. This chain links TRBV2 with TRBJ1-6, with 7 bases that match TRBD1. The CDR3 runs to 13 residues. CDR1 is SNHLY and CDR2 is FYNNEI in the germline V gene. V shed 8 bases and J 10 bases; nucleotides not matched to a gene: 8. This chain's CDR3 is CASRRDRTSPLHF. DNA of the CDR3: TGTGCCAGCCGGCGGGACAGAACATCACCCCTCCACTTT.

The chain couples TRBV7-9 to TRBJ2-3, with TRBD2 matching over 7 bases. This CDR3 spans 13 amino acids. V lost 7 bases, J lost 3 bases, and 4 bases stayed unmatched. CDR1 and CDR2 (germline): SEHNR, FQNEAQ (reference sequence). The CDR3 sequence is CASIAGVTDTQYF. The DNA for the CDR3 is TGTGCCAGCATTGCGGGAGTAACAGATACGCAGTATTTT. The whole variable domain, remainder taken from reference TRBV7-9 and TRBJ2-3, is DTGVSQNPRHKITKRGQNVTFRCDPISEHNRLYWYRQTLGQGPEFLTYFQNEAQLEKSRLLSDRFSAERPKGSFSTLEIQRTEQGDSAMYLCASIAGVTDTQYFGPGTRLTVL.

This clonotype was picked up many times. V gene TRBV13 combines with J gene TRBJ2-1; 7 positions agree with TRBD1. In germline, CDR1 is PRHDT, CDR2 FYEKMQ (reference sequence). Trimming removed 2 bases from V and 4 bases from J; junction bases left unmatched: 5. This CDR3 is 15 amino acids long. The CDR3 coding sequence is TGTGCCAGCAGCTTAACGGGACAGAAGTACAATGAGCAGTTCTTC. This gives the protein CASSLTGQKYNEQFF. The full variable domain, completed using reference TRBV13 and TRBJ2-1, is AAGVIQSPRHLIKEKRETATLKCYPIPRHDTVYWYQQGPGQDPQFLISFYEKMQSDKGSIPDRFSAQQFSDYHSELNMSSLELGDSALYFCASSLTGQKYNEQFFGPGTRLTVL.

For this clonotype: One end of the junction is discordant with germline, which a read error may explain. The J gene is TRBJ2-2, the V gene TRBV7-7; weak D call: TRBD2 (5 bases). Germline V gene data show CDR1 as SSHAT and CDR2 as FNYEAQ (reference sequence). The CDR3 is 15 residues long. This CDR3 is CASSLGLSNTGELLF. In nucleotides, the CDR3 is TGTGCCAGCAGCTTAGGACTGTCGAACACCGGGGAGCTGCTTTTT. Based on the CDR3 plus reference TRBV7-7 and TRBJ2-2, the full variable domain is GAGVSQSPRYKVTKRGQDVTLRCDPISSHATLYWYQQALGQGPEFLTYFNYEAQPDKSGLPSDRFSAERPEGSISTLTIQRTEQRDSAMYRCASSLGLSNTGELLFGEGSRLTVL.

The gene calls are TRBV7-9 and TRBJ2-5; the D call may be TRBD1 or TRBD2 (7 bases each). Germline CDR1 and CDR2: SEHNR and FQNEAQ (reference sequence). The CDR3 runs 17 residues. With 4 bases removed from V and 5 bases from J, the gap between germline ends came to 23 bases. The CDR3 DNA reads as TGTGCCAGCAGCTCGAGGGGGGGGCTAGGGGGCCGGGAGACCCAGTACTTC. This sequence encodes CASSSRGGLGGRETQYF.

The chain employs TRBV19 and TRBJ1-2; no clear D. The germline CDR1 and CDR2 sequences are LNHDA and SQIVND (reference sequence). The CDR3 extends over 15 amino acids. V lost 7 bases and J 1 base, leaving 16 bases between the germline ends. The CDR3 spells CASTPGGGGNYGYTF. The DNA of the CDR3 is TGTGCCAGTACCCCTGGTGGCGGTGGTAACTATGGCTACACCTTC.

V is TRBV7-9 and J is TRBJ2-7; 7 bases line up with TRBD1. The CDR3 contains 14 residues. Germline lookup yields CDR1 SEHNR and CDR2 FQNEAQ (reference sequence). After removal of 0 bases from V and 3 bases from J, the junction contained 2 bases not matched to a gene. The CDR3 nucleotides read TGTGCCAGCAGCTTAGCACAGGGGATCTACGAGCAGTACTTC. Translation: CASSLAQGIYEQYF.

The J gene is TRBJ2-1, the V gene TRBV19; D call uncertain. Trimming left V 3 bases short and J 7 bases short, with 4 bases between. The germline V gene has CDR1 LNHDA and CDR2 SQIVND (reference sequence). The CDR3 is made up of 11 amino acids. The CDR3 here is CASSIGNEQFF. In nucleotides, the CDR3 is TGTGCCAGTAGTATCGGAAATGAGCAGTTCTTC.

At least ten counts were recorded for this clonotype. The chain employs TRBV12-3 or TRBV12-4 and TRBJ2-7; D is perhaps TRBD2 (6 bases). The CDR3 runs to 12 residues. Trimming removed 5 bases at V and 9 bases at J, with 14 bases between. CDR3 nucleotides: TGTGCCAGCAGTCAAACTAGGAGGGGGCAGTACTTC. Protein product: CASSQTRRGQYF.

This chain links TRBV7-8 with TRBJ2-2, with 11 positions matching TRBD2. V lost 5 bases and J lost 5; bases outside the gene matches: 4. Germline CDR1 is SGHVS and CDR2 is FQNEAQ. There are 15 residues in the CDR3. The DNA of the CDR3 is TGTGCCAGCAGCAGGGGACTAGCGGTAACCGGGGAGCTGTTTTTT. It is translated as CASSRGLAVTGELFF.